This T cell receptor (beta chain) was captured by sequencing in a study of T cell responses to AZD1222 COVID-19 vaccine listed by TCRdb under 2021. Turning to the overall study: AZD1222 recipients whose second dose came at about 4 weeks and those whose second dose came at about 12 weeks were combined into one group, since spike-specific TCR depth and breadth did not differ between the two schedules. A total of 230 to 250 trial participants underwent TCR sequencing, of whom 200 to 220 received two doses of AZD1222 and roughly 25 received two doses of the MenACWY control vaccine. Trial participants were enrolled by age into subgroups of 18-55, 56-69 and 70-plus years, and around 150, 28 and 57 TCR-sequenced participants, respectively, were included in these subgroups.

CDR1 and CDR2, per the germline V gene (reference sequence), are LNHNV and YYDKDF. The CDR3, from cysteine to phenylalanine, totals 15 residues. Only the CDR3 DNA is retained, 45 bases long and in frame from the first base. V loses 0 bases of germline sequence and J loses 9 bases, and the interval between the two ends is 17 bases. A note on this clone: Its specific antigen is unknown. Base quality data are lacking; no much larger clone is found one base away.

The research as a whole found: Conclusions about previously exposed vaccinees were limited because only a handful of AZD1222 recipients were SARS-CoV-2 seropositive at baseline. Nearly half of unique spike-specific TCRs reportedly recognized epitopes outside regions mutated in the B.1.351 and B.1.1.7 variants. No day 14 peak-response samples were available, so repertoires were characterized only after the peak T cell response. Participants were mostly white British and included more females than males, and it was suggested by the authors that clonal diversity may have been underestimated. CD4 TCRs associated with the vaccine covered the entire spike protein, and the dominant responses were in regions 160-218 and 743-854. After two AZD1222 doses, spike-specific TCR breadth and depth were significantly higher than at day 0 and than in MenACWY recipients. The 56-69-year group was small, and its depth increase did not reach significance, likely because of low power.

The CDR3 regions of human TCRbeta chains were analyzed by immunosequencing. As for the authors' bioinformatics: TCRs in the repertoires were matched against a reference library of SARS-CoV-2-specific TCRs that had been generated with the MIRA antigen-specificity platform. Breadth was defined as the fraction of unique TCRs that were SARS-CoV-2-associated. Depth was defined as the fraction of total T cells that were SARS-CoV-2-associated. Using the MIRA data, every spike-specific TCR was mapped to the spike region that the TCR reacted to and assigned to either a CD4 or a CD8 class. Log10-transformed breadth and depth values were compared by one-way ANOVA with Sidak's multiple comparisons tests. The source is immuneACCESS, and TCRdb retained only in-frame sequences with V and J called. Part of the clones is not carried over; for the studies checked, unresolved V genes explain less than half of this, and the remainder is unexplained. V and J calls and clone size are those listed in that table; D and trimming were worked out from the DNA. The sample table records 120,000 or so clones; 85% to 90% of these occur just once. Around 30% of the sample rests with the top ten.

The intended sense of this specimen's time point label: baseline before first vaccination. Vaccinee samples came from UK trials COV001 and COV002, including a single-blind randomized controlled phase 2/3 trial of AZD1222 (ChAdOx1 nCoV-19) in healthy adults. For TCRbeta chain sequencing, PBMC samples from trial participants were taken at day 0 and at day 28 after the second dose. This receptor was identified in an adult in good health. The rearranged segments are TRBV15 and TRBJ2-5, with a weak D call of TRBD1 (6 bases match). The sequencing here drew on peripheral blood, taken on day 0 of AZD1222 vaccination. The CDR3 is CATSRELAGATSQYF. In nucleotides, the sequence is TGTGCCACCAGCAGAGAGTTGGCAGGGGCTACTTCCCAGTACTTC.